These T cell receptor beta chains were read from a single sample in a study of blood T cell repertoires in COVID-19. Assay used: immunoSEQ multiplex PCR; TCRdb lists only in-frame clones, some missing. The data contain about 68,000 clones, 75% to 95% of them singletons. Sequencing was carried out using peripheral blood. These receptors all stem from a human donor in a cohort sampled during active COVID-19. CDR3s include the opening cysteine and the closing phenylalanine or tryptophan. A D gene is named only where the DNA matches it firmly. A clone size is listed for some rows: how often the clone was seen (once, few, many), or a class if it is expanded.

J gene,clone size,D gene,V gene,CDR3 DNA,CDR3 protein
TRBJ2-3,-,TRBD2,TRBV6-5,TGTGCCAGCAGTTACTCCTCCGGGGGGGCCCAAGATACGCAGTATTTT,CASSYSSGGAQDTQYF
TRBJ2-3,once,TRBD2,TRBV24-1,TGTGCCACCAGTGACCCCGGGGGGGTCAACACAGATACGCAGTATTTT,CATSDPGGVNTDTQYF
TRBJ1-5,-,TRBD1,TRBV30,TGTGCCTGGAGTACAGGGGTTCAGCCCCAGCATTTT,CAWSTGVQPQHF
TRBJ1-2,-,TRBD1,TRBV24-1,TGTGCCACCAACCCAGGGCAGGGGGATGGCTACACCTTC,CATNPGQGDGYTF
TRBJ1-3,-,-,TRBV19,TGTGCCAGTAACAGGGCCTCTGGAAACACCATATATTTT,CASNRASGNTIYF
TRBJ2-1,few,TRBD2,TRBV12-3/TRBV12-4,TGTGCCAGCCGTACCGGGGAGGGTGAGCAGTTCTTC,CASRTGEGEQFF
TRBJ1-1,few,TRBD1,TRBV6-5,TGTGCCAGCAGTAATGCGGGACAGGGGTACACTGAAGCTTTCTTT,CASSNAGQGYTEAFF
TRBJ1-2,once,-,TRBV10-2,TGCGCCAGCAGTGAGGAGTTGGTTGGTGGCTACACCTTC,CASSEELVGGYTF
TRBJ2-5,-,TRBD2,TRBV5-4,TGTGCCAGCAGCTCCTTGGCGGGGGGGCCTTTAGAGACCCAGTACTTC,CASSSLAGGPLETQYF
TRBJ1-1,few,TRBD1,TRBV23-1,TGCGCCAGCAGTCAATGCTACGACAGGGAACGTAACACTGAAGCTTTCTTT,CASSQCYDRERNTEAFF
TRBJ2-5,-,TRBD2,TRBV3-1/TRBV3-2,TGTGCCAGCAGCCCTCGTAGCGGGGGGGCCCCAGAGACCCAGTACTTC,CASSPRSGGAPETQYF
TRBJ1-1,-,TRBD1,TRBV2,TGTGCCAGCAGTCAACGGCCGGACAGGTGGAACACTGAAGCTTTCTTT,CASSQRPDRWNTEAFF